This paragraph reports one T cell receptor (beta chain). What it recognizes is unknown. The data were obtained in a study of T cell responses to AZD1222 COVID-19 vaccine. Overall study results and limits: Repertoires were sampled only after the peak T cell response. Clonal diversity may have been underestimated, and the donors were mostly white British, with more females than males. Spike-spanning, vaccine-associated CD4 TCRs were dominant at 160-218 and 743-854.

Profiled with immunoSEQ multiplex PCR; TCRdb holds only in-frame clones, not every one. The data hold 70,000 to 90,000 clones, with around 90% observed a single time. Sequenced here: peripheral blood, sampled on day 0 of AZD1222 vaccination. This clonotype originated in an adult in good health.

CDR3 in amino acids: CASSQRLAGDDGELFF. The CDR3 DNA sequence: TGTGCCAGCAGTCAACGACTAGCGGGAGATGACGGGGAGCTGTTTTTT. The chain employs TRBV7-9 and TRBJ2-2, with 12 bases identical to TRBD2. Losses at the gene ends were 6 bases for V and 7 bases for J; bases not matched to a gene: 9. The CDR3 runs to 16 residues. Germline-derived CDR1 and CDR2 are SEHNR and FQNEAQ (reference sequence).